A selection of T cell receptor beta chains follows, all from one sample in a study of regulatory T cells in long-lasting Graves disease. From the multiplex PCR reads, TCRdb called clonotypes with MiXCR, one entry per CDR3 protein. The table includes hundreds of thousands of distinct CDR3 sequences, 14% to 15% detected once. These data were also filed under a second study, of T cells in Graves' hyperthyroidism and ophthalmopathy.

Sequenced here: peripheral blood mononuclear cells (PBMCs), sampled at new diagnosis, from a patient treated with antithyroid drugs. The receptors here all came from a woman aged 35 to 49 with Graves disease. The CDR3 runs from the conserved cysteine through the conserved F or W. The D gene is left open where the match is weak. The size entry is marked missing in some rows and otherwise reads once, few, many or a size class.

>TRBV29-1|.|TRBJ2-1|.
CSVEDGGRSSYNEQFF
TGCAGCGTTGAAGATGGGGGCAGAAGCTCCTACAATGAGCAGTTCTTC
>TRBV2|TRBD2|TRBJ2-1|.
CASTPRLAGDEQFF
TGTGCCAGCACCCCTCGGCTAGCGGGAGATGAGCAGTTCTTC
>TRBV6-1|.|TRBJ1-2|.
CASTVTGTNLGYTF
TGTGCCAGCACAGTCACCGGGACAAATCTTGGCTACACCTTC
>TRBV25-1|TRBD2|TRBJ2-1|.
CASSEYFLAGAGKTYNEQFF
TGTGCCAGCAGTGAATATTTCCTAGCGGGAGCGGGAAAGACCTACAATGAGCAGTTCTTC
>TRBV20-1|TRBD2|TRBJ2-3|many
CSARVLAAYTQYF
TGCAGTGCTAGAGTACTAGCGGCTTATACGCAGTATTTT
>TRBV6-2/TRBV6-3|TRBD1|TRBJ1-1|once
CASSYYRGPGNTEAFF
TGTGCCAGCAGTTATTACAGGGGGCCGGGGAACACTGAAGCTTTCTTT
>TRBV6-1|.|TRBJ1-1|few
CASSRTGWTEAFF
TGTGCCAGCAGCAGGACGGGGTGGACTGAAGCTTTCTTT
>TRBV6-1|.|TRBJ2-7|few
CASSEIGGGVAYEQYF
TGTGCCAGCAGTGAGATCGGGGGCGGCGTCGCCTACGAGCAGTACTTC
>TRBV7-9|TRBD2|TRBJ2-3|few
CASRPGLAGAQLF
TGTGCCAGCAGACCGGGACTAGCGGGAGCCCAACTTTTT
>TRBV6-2/TRBV6-3|TRBD1|TRBJ2-5|many
CASSPGTGGTETQYF
TGTGCCAGCAGTCCTGGGACAGGGGGCACGGAGACCCAGTACTTC
>TRBV7-3|TRBD2|TRBJ2-7|.
CASSRTSGIGEQYF
TGTGCCAGCAGCCGGACTAGCGGGATTGGCGAGCAGTACTTC
>TRBV28|.|TRBJ2-1|.
CASSYSQEQFF
TGTGCCAGCTCCTACTCGCAGGAGCAGTTCTTC
>TRBV5-1|.|TRBJ1-1|many
CASSSWGQNTEAFF
TGCGCCAGCAGCTCCTGGGGCCAGAACACTGAAGCTTTCTTT
>TRBV11-2|TRBD1|TRBJ2-1|many
CASSSRTGDNEQFF
TGTGCCAGCAGCTCCCGGACAGGGGACAATGAGCAGTTCTTC
>TRBV18|.|TRBJ2-7|.
CASSPIRGQGYNEQYF
TGTGCCAGCTCACCAATACGGGGTCAGGGTTACAACGAGCAGTACTTC
>TRBV6-2/TRBV6-3|.|TRBJ2-3|many
CASSYSMQGGGDTQYF
TGTGCCAGCAGTTACTCGATGCAGGGTGGTGGAGATACGCAGTATTTT
>TRBV4-3|.|TRBJ2-7|few
CASSQDRAGYEQYF
TGCGCCAGCAGCCAAGATAGGGCGGGCTACGAGCAGTACTTC
>TRBV5-6|TRBD1|TRBJ2-7|few
CASSPTATGIFHEQYF
TGTGCCAGCAGCCCGACTGCGACAGGGATTTTCCACGAGCAGTACTTC
>TRBV6-2/TRBV6-3|.|TRBJ1-1|few
CASSYMNMNTEAFF
TGTGCCAGCAGTTACATGAATATGAACACTGAAGCTTTCTTT
>TRBV3-1|.|TRBJ1-1|many
CASSHTWGNTEAFF
TGTGCCAGCAGCCACACATGGGGGAACACTGAAGCTTTCTTT
>TRBV5-1|TRBD2|TRBJ2-7|many
CASSNRVIAGEQRGYEQYF
TGCGCCAGCAGCAACAGGGTAATAGCGGGAGAACAACGGGGGTACGAGCAGTACTTC
>TRBV20-1|TRBD2|TRBJ2-3|once
CSAREGVAGMDTQYF
TGCAGTGCTAGAGAGGGGGTAGCGGGGATGGATACGCAGTATTTT
>TRBV7-2|.|TRBJ2-1|many
CASRTADNEQFF
TGTGCCAGCAGGACGGCGGACAATGAGCAGTTCTTC
>TRBV5-8|.|TRBJ2-7|.
CASSFSPASIDRAYEQYF
TGTGCCAGCAGTTTTTCCCCGGCCTCCATAGATCGGGCCTACGAGCAGTACTTC
>TRBV7-2|TRBD2|TRBJ2-7|many
CASSLAWTSGYEQYF
TGTGCCAGCAGCTTAGCCTGGACTAGCGGCTACGAGCAGTACTTC
>TRBV18|.|TRBJ1-2|many
CASSPDSNYGYTF
TGTGCCAGCAGCCCCGACAGTAACTATGGCTACACCTTC
>TRBV20-1|.|TRBJ2-7|.
CSARDRRAAYEQYF
TGCAGTGCTAGAGATCGGAGGGCGGCCTACGAGCAGTACTTC
>TRBV5-1|.|TRBJ1-6|once
CASSQTLGSYNSPLHF
TGCGCCAGCAGCCAGACCTTAGGCTCCTATAATTCACCCCTCCACTTT
>TRBV10-3|.|TRBJ2-5|few
CAISATEETQYF
TGTGCCATCAGTGCAACGGAAGAGACCCAGTACTTC
>TRBV9|.|TRBJ1-1|many
CASSEGGNTEAFF
TGTGCCAGCAGTGAGGGGGGGAACACTGAAGCTTTCTTT
>TRBV5-4|.|TRBJ2-7|.
CASSFFSEGTGEQYF
TGTGCCAGCAGCTTTTTTAGTGAGGGGACGGGGGAACAGTACTTC
>TRBV19|.|TRBJ2-1|many
CASRAFDRSYNEQFF
TGTGCCAGTAGGGCGTTTGACAGGTCCTACAATGAGCAGTTCTTC
>TRBV4-1|TRBD1|TRBJ2-1|.
CASSQDPGTGGNEQFF
TGCGCCAGCAGCCAAGATCCTGGGACAGGGGGTAATGAGCAGTTCTTC
>TRBV11-2|.|TRBJ2-7|.
CASSPKSYEQYF
TGTGCCAGCAGCCCCAAAAGTTACGAGCAGTACTTC
>TRBV5-6|TRBD2|TRBJ2-7|many
CASSPWTSGAYEQYF
TGTGCCAGCAGCCCGTGGACTAGCGGAGCCTACGAGCAGTACTTC
>TRBV7-9|.|TRBJ1-1|few
CASSLVFENTEAFF
TGTGCCAGCAGCTTAGTTTTCGAGAACACTGAAGCTTTCTTT
>TRBV3-1|.|TRBJ2-1|many
CASSRKTFRGYNEQFF
TGTGCCAGCAGCCGGAAAACCTTCAGGGGTTACAATGAGCAGTTCTTC
>TRBV28|TRBD1|TRBJ2-2|many
CASSSGTGDLANTGELFF
TGTGCCAGCAGTTCAGGGACAGGGGACCTCGCGAACACCGGGGAGCTGTTTTTT
>TRBV5-1|.|TRBJ2-5|.
CASSLGLLQETQYF
TGCGCCAGCAGCTTAGGACTACTCCAAGAGACCCAGTACTTC
>TRBV12-3/TRBV12-4|TRBD2|TRBJ2-3|many
CASSLGSGVSTDTQYF
TGTGCCAGCAGTTTGGGTAGCGGGGTAAGCACAGATACGCAGTATTTT